The clone carrying this TCR beta chain showed up many times. Its antigen is unidentified. These data come from a study of regulatory T cells in long-lasting Graves disease. General study results and limits: Persistent-disease Graves' patients showed less TCR diversity than new cases.

With iRepertoire HTBI primers and Arm-PCR of CDR3 regions, TCR beta libraries were built. TCRdb itself ran the multiplex PCR reads through MiXCR, one entry per CDR3 protein. The sample holds 350,000 to 500,000 distinct CDR3 sequences; roughly 15% are singletons and the top ten take about 11%. Time point reported: newly diagnosed GD, antithyroid drugs for less than 3 months. Extracted PBMC RNA gave rise to the TCR library. Graves' disease diagnoses followed American Thyroid Association guidelines. V gave up 6 bases and J gave up 10 bases, with 16 bases separating them. The CDR3 totals 13 residues. CDR1 and CDR2 from the germline V gene are MNHEY and SMNVEV (reference sequence). This sample also belongs to another study, concerning T cells in Graves' hyperthyroidism and ophthalmopathy. From that paper: In the first-round RT-PCR of the TCR CDR3, the HTBI primer set was used. Model predictions of ophthalmopathy came a median around 7.1 months before onset.

The sample here was peripheral blood mononuclear cells (PBMCs), taken at new diagnosis, from a patient treated with antithyroid drugs. The sequence was obtained from a woman aged 30 to 39 with Graves disease. This chain uses TRBV27 with TRBJ2-1; D might be TRBD2 (5 bases). In DNA, the CDR3 is TGTGCCAGCAGCAGGACCGAACCGGGGGAGCAGTTCTTC. It yields the protein CASSRTEPGEQFF.